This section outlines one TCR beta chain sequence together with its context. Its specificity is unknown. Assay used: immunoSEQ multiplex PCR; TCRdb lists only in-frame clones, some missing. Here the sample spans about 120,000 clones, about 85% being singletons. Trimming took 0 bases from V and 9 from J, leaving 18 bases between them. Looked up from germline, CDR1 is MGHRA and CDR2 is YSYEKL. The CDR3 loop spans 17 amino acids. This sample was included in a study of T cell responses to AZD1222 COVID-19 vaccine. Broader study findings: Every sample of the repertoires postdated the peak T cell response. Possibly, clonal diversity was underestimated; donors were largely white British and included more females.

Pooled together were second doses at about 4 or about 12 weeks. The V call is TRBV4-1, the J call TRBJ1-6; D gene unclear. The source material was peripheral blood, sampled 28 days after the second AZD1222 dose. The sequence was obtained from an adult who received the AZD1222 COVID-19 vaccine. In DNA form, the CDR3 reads TGCGCCAGCAGCCAAGATTATCTCCCCGGGCTTGGTTCACCCCTCCACTTT. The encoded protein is CASSQDYLPGLGSPLHF.